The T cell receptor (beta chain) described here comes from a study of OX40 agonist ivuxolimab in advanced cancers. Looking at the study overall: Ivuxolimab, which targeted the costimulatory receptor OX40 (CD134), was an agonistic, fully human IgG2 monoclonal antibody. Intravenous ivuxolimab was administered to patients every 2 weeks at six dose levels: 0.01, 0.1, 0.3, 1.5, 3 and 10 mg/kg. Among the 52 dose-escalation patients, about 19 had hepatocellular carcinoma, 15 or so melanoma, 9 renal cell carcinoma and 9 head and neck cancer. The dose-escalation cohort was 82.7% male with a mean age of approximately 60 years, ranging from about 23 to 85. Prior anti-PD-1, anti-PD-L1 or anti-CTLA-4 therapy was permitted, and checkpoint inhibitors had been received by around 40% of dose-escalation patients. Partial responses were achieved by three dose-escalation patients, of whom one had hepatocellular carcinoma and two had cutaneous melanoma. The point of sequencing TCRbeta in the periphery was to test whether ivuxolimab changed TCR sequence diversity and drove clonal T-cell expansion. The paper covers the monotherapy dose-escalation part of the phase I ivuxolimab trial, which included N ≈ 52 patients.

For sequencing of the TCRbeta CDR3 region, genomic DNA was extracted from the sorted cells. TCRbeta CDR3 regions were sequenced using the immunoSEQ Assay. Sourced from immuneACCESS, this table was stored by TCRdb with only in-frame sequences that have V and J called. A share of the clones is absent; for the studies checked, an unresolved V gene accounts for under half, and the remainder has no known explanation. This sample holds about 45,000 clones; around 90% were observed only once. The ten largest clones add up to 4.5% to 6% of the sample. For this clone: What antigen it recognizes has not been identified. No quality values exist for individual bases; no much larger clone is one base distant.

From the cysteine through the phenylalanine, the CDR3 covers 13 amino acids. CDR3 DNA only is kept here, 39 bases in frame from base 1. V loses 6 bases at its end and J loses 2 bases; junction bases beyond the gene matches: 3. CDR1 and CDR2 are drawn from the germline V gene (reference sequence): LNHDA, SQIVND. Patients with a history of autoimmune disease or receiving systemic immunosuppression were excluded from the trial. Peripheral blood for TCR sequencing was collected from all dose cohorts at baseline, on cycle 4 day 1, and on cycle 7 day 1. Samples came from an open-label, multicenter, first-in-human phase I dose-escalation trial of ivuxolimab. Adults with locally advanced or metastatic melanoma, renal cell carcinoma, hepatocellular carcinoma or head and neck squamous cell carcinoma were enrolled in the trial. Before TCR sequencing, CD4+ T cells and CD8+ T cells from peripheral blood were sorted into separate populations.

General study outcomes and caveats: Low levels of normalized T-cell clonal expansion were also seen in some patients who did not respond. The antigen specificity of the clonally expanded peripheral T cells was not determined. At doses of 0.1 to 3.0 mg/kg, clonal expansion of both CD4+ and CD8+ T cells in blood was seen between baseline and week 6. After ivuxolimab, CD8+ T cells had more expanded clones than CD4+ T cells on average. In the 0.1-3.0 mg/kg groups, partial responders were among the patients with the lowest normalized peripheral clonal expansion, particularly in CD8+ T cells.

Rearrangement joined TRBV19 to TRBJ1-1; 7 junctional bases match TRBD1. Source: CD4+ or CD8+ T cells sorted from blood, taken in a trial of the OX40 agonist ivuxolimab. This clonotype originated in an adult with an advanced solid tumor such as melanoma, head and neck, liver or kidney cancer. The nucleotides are TGTGCCAGTAGAAACAGGGGAAACACTGAAGCTTTCTTT. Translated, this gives CASRNRGNTEAFF.